These 2 T cell receptor beta chains came from one sample sequenced in a study of patients and donors after allogeneic stem cell transplantation. Via MiXCR, TCRdb re-called the RT-PCR reads, giving one row per CDR3 protein. The data show 920,000 or so distinct CDR3 sequences, roughly 18% seen once. Sequencing used blood, either unsorted or a sorted T cell fraction (not recorded which). The receptors originated from a human donor who was either an allogeneic HSCT recipient or a stem cell or donor lymphocyte infusion donor (not recorded which). It is not recorded whose cells these are; they may come from a transplant donor.

This clonotype was found a few times. This rearrangement joins TRBV12-3 or TRBV12-4 to TRBJ1-5, with TRBD1 as a possible D gene (6 bases). The length of the CDR3 is 16 residues. Between the trimmed V and J ends, which lost 1 base and 7 bases, there was a span of 17 bases. CDR3 protein: CASSLGSGRGSQPQHF. DNA for the CDR3: TGTGCCAGCAGTTTAGGGTCAGGCAGGGGAAGCCAGCCCCAGCATTTT.

This clonotype was observed a handful of times. This rearrangement joins TRBV24-1 to TRBJ2-1; TRBD2 agrees at 11 bases. Per the germline V gene, CDR1 is KGHDR and CDR2 is SFDVKD. The CDR3 is made up of 16 amino acids. Trimming at V came to 9 bases and at J to 1 base, leaving 7 bases not matched to a gene. The CDR3 region has the DNA TGTGCCACCGCCACTAGCGGGGGACCATCCTACAATGAGCAGTTCTTC. Protein sequence: CATATSGGPSYNEQFF.